This TCR beta chain was profiled in a study of blood T cell repertoires in COVID-19. Study in general: PBMCs, B-cell-depleted T cells, or T cells provided the cDNA or gDNA that made up the material.

Clinical history reported by participants formed the basis on which cohorts were assigned. Symptom resolution, clearance, or two negative PCRs marked donors in Cohort 3 as recovered. Some clones are missing from TCRdb's copy, which holds only in-frame ones; the method was immunoSEQ multiplex PCR. Among approximately 130,000 clones listed, around 83% were seen once. Germline assignment: CDR1 MDHEN and CDR2 SYDVKM. The J segment lost 4 bases and the V segment lost 5 bases, leaving 5 bases of the junction unmatched. The CDR3 sequence is 15 residues long. The sequence was obtained from a man between 25 and 39 years old who had recovered from COVID-19. This chain joins TRBV28 and TRBJ1-1, with 12 bases lining up with TRBD1. Sequencing was performed on PBMCs or T cells enriched from blood (not recorded which). This CDR3 reads CASSRGTGGSTEAFF. The CDR3 DNA follows: TGTGCCAGCAGTAGAGGGACAGGGGGCTCCACTGAAGCTTTCTTT. The full variable domain, rest sourced from reference TRBV28 and TRBJ1-1, is DVKVTQSSRYLVKRTGEKVFLECVQDMDHENMFWYRQDPGLGLRLIYFSYDVKMKEKGDIPEGYSVSREKKERFSLILESASTNQTSMYLCASSRGTGGSTEAFFGQGTRLTVV.